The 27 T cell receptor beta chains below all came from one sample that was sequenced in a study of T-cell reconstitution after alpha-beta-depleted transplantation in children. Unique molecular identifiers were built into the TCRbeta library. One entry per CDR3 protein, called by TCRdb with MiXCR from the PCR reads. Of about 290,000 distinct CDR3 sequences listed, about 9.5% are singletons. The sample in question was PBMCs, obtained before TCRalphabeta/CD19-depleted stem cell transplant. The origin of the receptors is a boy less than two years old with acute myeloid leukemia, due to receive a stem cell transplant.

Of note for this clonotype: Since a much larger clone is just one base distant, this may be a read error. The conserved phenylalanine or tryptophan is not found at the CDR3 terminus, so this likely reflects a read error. CDR3 DNA: TGTGCCAGCAGCTTGAAAGGGACTAGCGGGAGTGCGAGTTACAATGAGCAGTTCATC. It specifies CASSLKGTSGSASYNEQFI. The chain couples TRBV5-4 to TRBJ2-1; 14 bases fit TRBD2. The ends lost 1 base at V and 4 bases at J; junction bases unmatched: 10. The CDR3 length is 19 residues. Germline values: CDR1 SGHNT, CDR2 YYREEE (reference sequence).

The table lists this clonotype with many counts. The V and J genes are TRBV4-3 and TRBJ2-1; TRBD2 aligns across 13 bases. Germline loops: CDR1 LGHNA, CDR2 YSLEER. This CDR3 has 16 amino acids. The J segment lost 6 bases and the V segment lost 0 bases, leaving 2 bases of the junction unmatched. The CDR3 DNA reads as TGCGCCAGCAGCCAAGACAGGACTAGCGGGAGCAATGAGCAGTTCTTC. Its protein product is CASSQDRTSGSNEQFF.

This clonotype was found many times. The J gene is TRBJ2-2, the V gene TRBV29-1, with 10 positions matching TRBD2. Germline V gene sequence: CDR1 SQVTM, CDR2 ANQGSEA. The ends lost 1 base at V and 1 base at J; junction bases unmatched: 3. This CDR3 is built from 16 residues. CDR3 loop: CSVEGKRGGNTGELFF. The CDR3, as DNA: TGCAGCGTTGAAGGAAAGCGGGGGGGGAACACCGGGGAGCTGTTTTTT.

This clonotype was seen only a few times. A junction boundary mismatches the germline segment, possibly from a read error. CDR3 sequence: CCASPYPRGGGQETQYF. Written as DNA, the CDR3 is TGCTGTGCTAGCCCCTATCCCAGGGGAGGAGGCCAAGAGACCCAGTACTTC. V usage is TRBV20-1 and J usage is TRBJ2-5; perhaps D is TRBD1 or TRBD2 (6 bases each). Per the germline V gene, CDR1 is DFQATT and CDR2 is SNEGSKA (reference sequence). CDR3 length: 17 residues.

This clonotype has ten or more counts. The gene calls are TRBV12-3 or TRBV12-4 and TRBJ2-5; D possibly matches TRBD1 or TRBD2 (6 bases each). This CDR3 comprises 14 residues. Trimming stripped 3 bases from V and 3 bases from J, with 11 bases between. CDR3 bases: TGTGCCAGCAGTTTTGGGGGGCGGGAAGAGACCCAGTACTTC. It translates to CASSFGGREETQYF.

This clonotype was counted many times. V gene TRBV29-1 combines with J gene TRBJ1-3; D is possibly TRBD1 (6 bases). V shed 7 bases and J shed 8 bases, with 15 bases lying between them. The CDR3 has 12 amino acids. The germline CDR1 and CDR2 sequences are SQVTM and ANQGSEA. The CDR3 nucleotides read TGCAGCGCCACCAGGGGCGAGGACACCATATATTTT. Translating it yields CSATRGEDTIYF.

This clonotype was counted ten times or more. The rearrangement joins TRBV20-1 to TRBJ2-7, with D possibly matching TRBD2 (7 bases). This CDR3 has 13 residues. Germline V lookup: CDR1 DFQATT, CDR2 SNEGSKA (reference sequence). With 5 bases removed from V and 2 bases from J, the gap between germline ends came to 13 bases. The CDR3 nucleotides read TGCAGTGCTTACGGGGGGACACCCTACGAGCAGTACTTC. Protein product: CSAYGGTPYEQYF.

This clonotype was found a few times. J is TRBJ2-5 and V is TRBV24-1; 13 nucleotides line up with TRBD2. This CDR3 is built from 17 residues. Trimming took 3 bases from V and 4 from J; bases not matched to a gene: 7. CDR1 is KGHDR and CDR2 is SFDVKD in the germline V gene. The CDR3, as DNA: TGTGCCACCAGTGATCCCGCGACTAGCGGGAGGAGAGAGACCCAGTACTTC. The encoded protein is CATSDPATSGRRETQYF.

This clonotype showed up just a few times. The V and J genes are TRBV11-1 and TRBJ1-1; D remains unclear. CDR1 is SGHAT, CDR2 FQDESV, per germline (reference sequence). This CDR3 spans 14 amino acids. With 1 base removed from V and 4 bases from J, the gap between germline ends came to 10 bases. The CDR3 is CASSLEIDSTEAFF. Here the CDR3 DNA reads TGTGCCAGCAGCTTAGAGATCGATAGCACTGAAGCTTTCTTT. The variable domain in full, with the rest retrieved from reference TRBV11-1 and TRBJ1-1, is EAEVAQSPRYKITEKSQAVAFWCDPISGHATLYWYRQILGQGPELLVQFQDESVVDDSQLPKDRFSAERLKGVDSTLKIQPAELGDSAMYLCASSLEIDSTEAFFGQGTRLTVV.

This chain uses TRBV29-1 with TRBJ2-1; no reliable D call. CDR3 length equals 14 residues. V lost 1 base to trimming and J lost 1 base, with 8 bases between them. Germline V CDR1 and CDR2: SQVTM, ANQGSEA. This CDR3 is CSVEAPLSYNEQFF. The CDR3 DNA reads TGCAGCGTTGAAGCCCCCCTATCCTACAATGAGCAGTTCTTC.

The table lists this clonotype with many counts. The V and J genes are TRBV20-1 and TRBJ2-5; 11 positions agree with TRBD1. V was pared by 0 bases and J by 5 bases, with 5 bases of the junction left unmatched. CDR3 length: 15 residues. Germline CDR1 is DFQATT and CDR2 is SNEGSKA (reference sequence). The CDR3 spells CSARDGGQGAETQYF. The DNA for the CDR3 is TGCAGTGCTAGAGATGGAGGACAGGGGGCTGAGACCCAGTACTTC.

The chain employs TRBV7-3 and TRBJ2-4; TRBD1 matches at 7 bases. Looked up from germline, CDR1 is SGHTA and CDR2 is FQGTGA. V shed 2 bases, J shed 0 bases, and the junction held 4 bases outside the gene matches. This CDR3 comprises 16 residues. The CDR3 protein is CASSLSQGLAKNIQYF. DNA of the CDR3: TGTGCCAGCAGCTTATCACAGGGGCTAGCCAAAAACATTCAGTACTTC.

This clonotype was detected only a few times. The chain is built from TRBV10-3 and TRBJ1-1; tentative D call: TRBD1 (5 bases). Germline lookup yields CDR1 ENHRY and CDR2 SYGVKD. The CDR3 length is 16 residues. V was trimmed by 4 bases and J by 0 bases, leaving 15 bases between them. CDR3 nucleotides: TGTGCCATCAGTGCGCGGGGGGGGTCCCTGAACACTGAAGCTTTCTTT. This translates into CAISARGGSLNTEAFF.

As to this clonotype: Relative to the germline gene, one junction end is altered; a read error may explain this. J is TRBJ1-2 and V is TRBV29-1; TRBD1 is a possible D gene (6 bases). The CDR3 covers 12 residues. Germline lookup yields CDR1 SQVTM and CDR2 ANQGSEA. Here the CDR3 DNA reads TGCAGAGTTGAAAACAGGGCAAATGGCTACACCTTC. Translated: CRVENRANGYTF. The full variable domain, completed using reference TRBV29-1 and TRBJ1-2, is SAVISQKPSRDICQRGTSLTIQCQVDSQVTMMFWYRQQPGQSLTLIATANQGSEATYESGFVIDKFPISRPNLTFSTLTVSNMSPEDSSIYLCRVENRANGYTFGSGTRLTVV.

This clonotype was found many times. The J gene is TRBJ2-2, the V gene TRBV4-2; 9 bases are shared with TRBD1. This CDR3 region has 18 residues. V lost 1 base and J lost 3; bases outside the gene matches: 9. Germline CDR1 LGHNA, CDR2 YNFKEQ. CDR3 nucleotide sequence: TGTGCCAGCAGCCAAGTCGACTACAGGGGGCTGGACACCGGGGAGCTGTTTTTT. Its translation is CASSQVDYRGLDTGELFF.

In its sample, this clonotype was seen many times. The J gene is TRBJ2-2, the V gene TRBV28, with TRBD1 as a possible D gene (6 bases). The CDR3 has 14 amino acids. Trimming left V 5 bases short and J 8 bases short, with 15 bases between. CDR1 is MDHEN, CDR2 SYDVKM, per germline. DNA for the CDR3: TGTGCCAGCAGTGGCAACAGGGTCGCGGGGGAGCTGTTTTTT. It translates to CASSGNRVAGELFF.

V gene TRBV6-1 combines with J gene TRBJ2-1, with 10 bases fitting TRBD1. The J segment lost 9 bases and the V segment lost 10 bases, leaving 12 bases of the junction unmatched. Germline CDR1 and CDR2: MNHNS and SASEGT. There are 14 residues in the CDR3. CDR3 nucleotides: TGTGCCACCCGACGGGACAGGGGTCTGACTGAGCAGTTCTTC. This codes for CATRRDRGLTEQFF.

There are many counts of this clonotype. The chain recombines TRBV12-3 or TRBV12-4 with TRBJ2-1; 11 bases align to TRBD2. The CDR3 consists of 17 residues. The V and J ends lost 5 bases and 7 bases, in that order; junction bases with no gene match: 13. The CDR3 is CASSPSGNSGRGNEQFF. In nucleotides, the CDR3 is TGTGCCAGCAGTCCCTCAGGGAATAGCGGGAGGGGAAATGAGCAGTTCTTC.

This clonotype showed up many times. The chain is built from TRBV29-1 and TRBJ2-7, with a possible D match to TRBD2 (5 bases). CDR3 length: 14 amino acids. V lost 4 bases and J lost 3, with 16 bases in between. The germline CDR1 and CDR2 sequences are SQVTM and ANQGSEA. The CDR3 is CSVAHRLSGYEQYF. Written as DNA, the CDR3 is TGCAGCGTTGCCCATAGATTGAGCGGCTACGAGCAGTACTTC.

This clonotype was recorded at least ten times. CDR3: CASSPQPGAADTQYF. The CDR3 DNA is TGTGCCAGCAGCCCCCAGCCCGGGGCGGCAGATACGCAGTATTTT. The chain is built from TRBV14 and TRBJ2-3; tentatively, D is TRBD1 or TRBD2 (5 bases each). The CDR3 is made up of 15 amino acids. Germline-derived CDR1 and CDR2 are SGHDN and FVKESK. Trimming cost V 4 bases and J 4 bases, with 15 bases left between them. Full variable domain (rest looked up from reference TRBV14 and TRBJ2-3): EAGVTQFPSHSVIEKGQTVTLRCDPISGHDNLYWYRRVMGKEIKFLLHFVKESKQDESGMPNNRFLAERTGGTYSTLKVQPAELEDSGVYFCASSPQPGAADTQYFGPGTRLTVL.

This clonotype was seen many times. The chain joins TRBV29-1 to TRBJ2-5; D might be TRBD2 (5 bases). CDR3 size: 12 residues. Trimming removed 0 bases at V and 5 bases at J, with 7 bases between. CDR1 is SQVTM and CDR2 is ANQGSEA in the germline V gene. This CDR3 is CSVEEGGETQYF. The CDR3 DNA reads TGCAGCGTTGAAGAGGGCGGGGAGACCCAGTACTTC.

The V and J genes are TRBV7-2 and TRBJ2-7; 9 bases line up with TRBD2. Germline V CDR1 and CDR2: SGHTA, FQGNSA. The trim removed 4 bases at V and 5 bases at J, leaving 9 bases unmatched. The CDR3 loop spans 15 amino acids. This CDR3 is CASSSPRREGDEQYF. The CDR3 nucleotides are TGTGCCAGCAGCTCCCCGAGGCGGGAGGGGGACGAGCAGTACTTC.

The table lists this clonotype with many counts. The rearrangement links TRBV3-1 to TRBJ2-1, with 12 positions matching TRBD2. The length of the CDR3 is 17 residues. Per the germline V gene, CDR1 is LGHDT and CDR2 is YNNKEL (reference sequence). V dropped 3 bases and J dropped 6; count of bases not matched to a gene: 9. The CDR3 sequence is CASSQDLGLAGRNEQFF. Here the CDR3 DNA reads TGTGCCAGCAGCCAGGACCTTGGACTAGCGGGGCGCAATGAGCAGTTCTTC.

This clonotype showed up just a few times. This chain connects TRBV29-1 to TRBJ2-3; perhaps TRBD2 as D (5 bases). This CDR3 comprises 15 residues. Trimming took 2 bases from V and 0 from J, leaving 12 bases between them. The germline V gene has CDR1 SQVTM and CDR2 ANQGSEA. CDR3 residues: CSVERGRESTDTQYF. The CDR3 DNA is TGCAGCGTTGAACGGGGTCGGGAAAGCACAGATACGCAGTATTTT.

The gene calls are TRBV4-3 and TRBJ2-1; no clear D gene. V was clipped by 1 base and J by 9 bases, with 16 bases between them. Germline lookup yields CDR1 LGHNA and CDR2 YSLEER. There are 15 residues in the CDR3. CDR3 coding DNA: TGCGCCAGCAGCCAAGTTATTAGTTTGAGGAGTGAGCAGTTCTTC. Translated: CASSQVISLRSEQFF.

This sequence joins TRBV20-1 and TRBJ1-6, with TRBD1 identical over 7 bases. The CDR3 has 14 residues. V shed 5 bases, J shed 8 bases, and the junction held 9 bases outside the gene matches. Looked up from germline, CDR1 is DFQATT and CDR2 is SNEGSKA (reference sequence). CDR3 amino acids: CSAGRQGGHSPLHF. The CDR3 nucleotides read TGCAGTGCTGGAAGACAGGGAGGGCATTCACCCCTCCACTTT.

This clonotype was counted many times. The CDR3: CASSQAHRGSYEQYF. The CDR3 coding sequence is TGCGCCAGCAGCCAAGCCCACAGGGGGAGCTACGAGCAGTACTTC. V and J are TRBV4-1 and TRBJ2-7, with TRBD1 identical over 8 bases. The V gene's germline CDR1 is MGHRA and CDR2 YSYEKL. The V segment lost 1 base and the J segment 3 bases; nucleotides outside the gene matches: 5. CDR3 length: 15 residues.